This TCR beta chain was found in a study of cytomegalovirus exposure and HLA in healthy donors. The CDR3 loop spans 12 amino acids. CDR1 SEHNR and CDR2 FQNEAQ come from the germline V gene (reference sequence). With respect to this clone: Its target is unknown. At one end the junction does not follow the germline gene, possibly because of a read error.

Study-wide results and caveats: Upon later analysis, TCR association rates were observed to vary by HLA locus, being highest for DRB1 and lowest for HLA-C.

The PCR was carried out with 60 Vbeta primers and 13 Jbeta primers. Sequenced by immunoSEQ multiplex PCR; TCRdb stores in-frame clones only, minus some. The sample includes some 120,000 clones, around three quarters seen only once; the top ten take over 2.5%. The chain carries TRBV7-9 and TRBJ2-7; D is ambiguous. The clonotype comes from a male donor in good health and CMV-seronegative. Material for sequencing was PBMCs. The CDR3 DNA follows: TGTTCCAGCAGTTTAGTCAACTACGAGCAGTACTTC. This codes for CSSSLVNYEQYF. Full variable domain (outside the CDR3, taken from reference TRBV7-9 and TRBJ2-7): DTGVSQNPRHKITKRGQNVTFRCDPISEHNRLYWYRQTLGQGPEFLTYFQNEAQLEKSRLLSDRFSAERPKGSFSTLEIQRTEQGDSAMYLCSSSLVNYEQYFGPGTRLTVT.